This entry describes one T cell receptor (beta chain). Antigen specificity is unknown. The data stem from a study of T cell responses to AZD1222 COVID-19 vaccine. Study results and caveats: Just a handful of people given AZD1222 tested seropositive at baseline. With dominance at 160-218 and 743-854, vaccine-associated CD4 TCRs spanned spike. It should be noted that donors were predominantly white British and more often female, and clonal diversity was possibly underestimated. In all cases, repertoires were sampled only after the peak T cell response.

Sequencing used immunoSEQ multiplex PCR; TCRdb keeps in-frame clones, though not all of them. This sample yields over 60,000 clones, of which about four fifths are seen a single time; more than 20% belongs to the top ten. The CDR3 runs 15 residues. Trimming pared 2 bases from V and 6 bases from J, leaving 19 bases between. Germline lookup yields CDR1 GTSNPN and CDR2 SVGIG (reference sequence). The specimen comprised peripheral blood, sampled on day 0 of MenACWY control vaccination. The receptor's source is an adult in good health. V usage is TRBV30 and J usage is TRBJ1-2; D is perhaps TRBD1 (6 bases). CDR3 amino acids: CAWSSTGHLFDGYTF. The DNA for the CDR3 is TGTGCCTGGAGTTCAACGGGACACCTCTTCGATGGCTACACCTTC.